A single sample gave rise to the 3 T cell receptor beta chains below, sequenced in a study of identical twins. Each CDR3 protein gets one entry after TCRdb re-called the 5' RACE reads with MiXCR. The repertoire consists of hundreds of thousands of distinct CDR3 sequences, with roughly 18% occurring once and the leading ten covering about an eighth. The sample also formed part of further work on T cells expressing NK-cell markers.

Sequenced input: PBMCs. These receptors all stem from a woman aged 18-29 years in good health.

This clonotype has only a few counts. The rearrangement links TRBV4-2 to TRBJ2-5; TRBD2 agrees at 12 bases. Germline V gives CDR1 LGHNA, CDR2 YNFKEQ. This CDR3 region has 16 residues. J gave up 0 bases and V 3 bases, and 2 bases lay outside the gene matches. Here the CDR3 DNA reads TGTGCCAGCAGCCAGGGACTAGCGGGCCACCAAGAGACCCAGTACTTC. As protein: CASSQGLAGHQETQYF.

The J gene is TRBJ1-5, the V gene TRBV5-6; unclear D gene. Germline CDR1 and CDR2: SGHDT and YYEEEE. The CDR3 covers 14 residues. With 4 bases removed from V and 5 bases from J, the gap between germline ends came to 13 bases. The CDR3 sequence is CASSQKGSHQPQHF. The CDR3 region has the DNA TGTGCCAGCAGCCAAAAGGGCAGCCATCAGCCCCAGCATTTT.

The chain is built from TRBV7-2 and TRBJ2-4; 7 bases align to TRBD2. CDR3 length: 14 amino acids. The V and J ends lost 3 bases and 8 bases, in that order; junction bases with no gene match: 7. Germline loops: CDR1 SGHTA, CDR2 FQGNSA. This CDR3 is CASSFTSAGDIQYF. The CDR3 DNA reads TGTGCCAGCAGCTTTACCTCCGCGGGAGACATTCAGTACTTC. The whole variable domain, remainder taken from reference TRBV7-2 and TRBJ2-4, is GAGVSQSPSNKVTEKGKDVELRCDPISGHTALYWYRQSLGQGLEFLIYFQGNSAPDKSGLPSDRFSAERTGGSVSTLTIQRTQQEDSAVYLCASSFTSAGDIQYFGAGTRLSVL.